Sequencing of this TCR beta chain was carried out in a study of T cells in Graves' hyperthyroidism and ophthalmopathy. Germline V gives CDR1 ENHRY, CDR2 SYGVKD. Trimming removed 7 bases at V and 2 bases at J, with 15 bases between. There are 15 residues in the CDR3. RNA transcripts yielded amplified TCR beta CDR3 regions. The HTBI primer set served for first-round RT-PCR of the TCR CDR3. One entry per CDR3 protein, called by TCRdb with MiXCR from the multiplex PCR reads. The table lists about 350,000 distinct CDR3 sequences, about 15% of them singletons. This clonotype was observed at least ten times. Stable disease denoted Graves' hyperthyroidism without ophthalmopathy progression within 18 months. PBMCs were sourced from roughly 9.3 ml fresh peripheral blood.

The chain uses TRBV10-3 and TRBJ1-3, with a weak D call TRBD1 (5 bases). Sample: blood. The sequence was collected from a woman under 40 with Graves' hyperthyroidism. The CDR3 DNA reads TGTGCCATCAAAGGGGACGGAAGAACTGGAAACACCATATATTTT. It encodes CAIKGDGRTGNTIYF.